These 26 T cell receptor beta chains originate from one sample sequenced in a study of tumor-infiltrating lymphocytes in localized non-small cell lung cancer. Repertoires were generated with immunoSEQ multiplex PCR, while TCRdb's copy carries only in-frame clones and drops some. The repertoire consists of 7,000 to 9,000 clones, with 50% to 75% occurring once and the leading ten covering around 13%. The sequenced sample was uninvolved lung tissue not adjacent to the tumor. Receptor source: a human donor with non-small cell lung cancer.

Sample share makes this clone medium-sized (0.01 to 0.1%). The same CDR3 is also encoded by other DNA sequences in this sample. V gene TRBV5-4 combines with J gene TRBJ1-3, with D possibly matching TRBD1 (5 bases). The ends were cut back, 0 bases at V and 4 bases at J, with 11 bases in the middle. The CDR3 totals 15 residues. CDR1 is SGHNT and CDR2 is YYREEE in the germline V gene (reference sequence). CDR3 nucleotides: TGTGCCAGCAGCTTGGGCGGCGAGGGGGGAAACACCATATATTTT. Translation gives CASSLGGEGGNTIYF.

The V call is TRBV6-1, the J call TRBJ2-1; 12 bases are a match to TRBD2. The CDR3 runs 14 residues. Germline V gene data show CDR1 as MNHNS and CDR2 as SASEGT. Trimming took 9 bases from V and 1 from J; bases not matched to a gene: 1. The CDR3 DNA is TGTGCCAGTGGGACTAGCGGGTCCTACAATGAGCAGTTCTTC. Protein sequence: CASGTSGSYNEQFF.

The rearrangement uses TRBV6-5 and TRBJ2-1, with D perhaps given as TRBD1 or TRBD2 (5 bases each). This CDR3 region has 14 residues. With 7 bases removed from V and 6 bases from J, the gap between germline ends came to 16 bases. CDR1 is MNHEY, CDR2 SVGAGI, per germline. CDR3 sequence reads: CASKGPSGGNEQFF. CDR3 nucleotide sequence: TGTGCCAGCAAGGGGCCTAGTGGGGGCAATGAGCAGTTCTTC.

The V gene is TRBV7-8, the J gene TRBJ2-6, with D tentatively TRBD1 or TRBD2 (5 bases each). The CDR3 runs 17 residues. V lost 5 bases, J lost 0 bases, and 14 bases lay in between. In germline, CDR1 is SGHVS, CDR2 FQNEAQ. CDR3 DNA sequence: TGTGCCAGCAGCATAGGCAGGGAGAGCTCTGGGGCCAACGTCCTGACTTTC. It specifies CASSIGRESSGANVLTF.

The genes are TRBV5-6 and TRBJ2-7; 8 positions match TRBD1. Germline V lookup: CDR1 SGHDT, CDR2 YYEEEE. There are 14 residues in the CDR3. V shed 5 bases, J shed 6 bases, and the junction held 10 bases outside the gene matches. In DNA form, the CDR3 reads TGTGCCAGCAGGCGGACAGGGAGCCCCGGCGAGCAGTACTTC. Protein: CASRRTGSPGEQYF.

The V and J genes are TRBV5-1 and TRBJ2-3, with D perhaps matching TRBD1 or TRBD2 (5 bases each). Between the trimmed V and J ends, which lost 4 bases and 2 bases, there was a span of 17 bases. This CDR3 is 16 amino acids long. Germline V gives CDR1 SGHRS, CDR2 YFSETQ. The CDR3 sequence: CASSPRGSLVTDTQYF. The CDR3 DNA is TGCGCCAGCAGCCCCCGGGGCTCACTTGTCACAGATACGCAGTATTTT.

By share, this clone counts as medium-sized. The chain employs TRBV6-5 and TRBJ1-2; D is unclear. Trimming took 5 bases from V and 7 from J, leaving 17 bases between them. The CDR3 length is 14 residues. Germline loops: CDR1 MNHEY, CDR2 SVGAGI. The CDR3 bases are TGTGCCAGCAGTCCCTCGGGGAGTCCTGGTGGCTACACCTTC. The encoded protein is CASSPSGSPGGYTF.

V gene TRBV4-2 combines with J gene TRBJ1-3, with a weak D call TRBD1 (6 bases). Germline V lookup: CDR1 LGHNA, CDR2 YNFKEQ. V lost 5 bases and J 0 bases, leaving 23 bases between the germline ends. This CDR3 is 19 amino acids long. The CDR3 protein is CASSLKQGIEVFSGNTIYF. DNA of the CDR3: TGTGCCAGCAGCTTGAAACAGGGAATTGAAGTCTTCTCTGGAAACACCATATATTTT.

About this clone: Only one base separates this from a far larger clonotype, so it likely reflects a read error. This chain links TRBV7-6 with TRBJ2-1, with D perhaps TRBD2 (6 bases). Germline assignment: CDR1 SGHVS and CDR2 FNYEAQ. The CDR3 runs to 15 residues. The ends were cut back, 0 bases at V and 3 bases at J, with 9 bases in the middle. Here the CDR3 DNA reads TGTGCCAGCAGCTTAGCAGGGACTTTCTACAATGAGCAGTTCTTC. Encoded protein: CASSLAGTFYNEQFF.

The chain joins TRBV10-3 to TRBJ1-4; D unclear. Germline CDR1 ENHRY, CDR2 SYGVKD. V lost 0 bases, J lost 7 bases, and 12 bases lay in between. CDR3 length: 15 residues. This chain's CDR3 is CAISESSLPGEKLFF. CDR3 in DNA: TGTGCCATCAGTGAGTCGAGCCTCCCCGGTGAAAAACTGTTTTTT.

This chain links TRBV2 with TRBJ2-5, with 7 positions matching TRBD1. Germline V lookup: CDR1 SNHLY, CDR2 FYNNEI. The junction had 6 bases not matched to a gene; V was cut back by 6 bases and J by 5 bases. The CDR3 loop spans 13 amino acids. The DNA for the CDR3 is TGTGCCAGCAGCGTAGACAGGGAGGAGACCCAGTACTTC. Protein sequence: CASSVDREETQYF.

On this clone itself: Sequence at one end of the junction differs from germline and may be a read error. V gene TRBV5-1 combines with J gene TRBJ1-2; 10 bases line up with TRBD1. Per the germline V gene, CDR1 is SGHRS and CDR2 is YFSETQ. The length of the CDR3 is 13 residues. The chain's CDR3 is CASRADRGDGYTF. Here the CDR3 DNA reads TGTGCCAGCAGGGCGGACAGGGGGGATGGCTACACCTTC.

A few counts support this clone. V is TRBV11-2 and J is TRBJ2-7; D is ambiguous. Germline V gene data show CDR1 as SGHAT and CDR2 as FQNNGV. This CDR3 region has 11 residues. V was clipped by 5 bases and J by 0 bases, with 2 bases between them. As DNA, the CDR3 is TGTGCCAGCAGCGCCTCCTACGAGCAGTACTTC. This translates into CASSASYEQYF.

This CDR3 reads CASSPRDRGTDTQYF. The CDR3 nucleotides read TGTGCCAGCAGCCCCCGGGACAGGGGCACAGATACGCAGTATTTT. The rearrangement uses TRBV13 and TRBJ2-3, with 9 positions matching TRBD1. The ends lost 5 bases at V and 1 base at J; junction bases unmatched: 4. The germline V gene encodes CDR1 PRHDT and CDR2 FYEKMQ (reference sequence). The CDR3 sequence is 15 residues long.

This clone is termed medium-sized. V is TRBV29-1 and J is TRBJ2-7; a weak D match, TRBD1 (5 bases). Between the trimmed V and J ends, which lost 4 bases and 2 bases, there was a span of 12 bases. CDR1 is SQVTM and CDR2 is ANQGSEA in the germline V gene. The CDR3 length is 13 residues. In DNA, the CDR3 is TGCAGCGTTGGGGGCAGGGAACCCTACGAGCAGTACTTC. Encoded protein: CSVGGREPYEQYF.

J is TRBJ1-1 and V is TRBV5-1; D call uncertain. The CDR3 has 13 amino acids. Trimming left V 0 bases short and J 2 bases short, with 5 bases between. CDR1 and CDR2 (germline): SGHRS, YFSETQ. The CDR3 sequence: CASSLEENTEAFF. The CDR3 nucleotides are TGCGCCAGCAGCTTGGAGGAAAACACTGAAGCTTTCTTT. The full variable domain, in which reference TRBV5-1 and TRBJ1-1 provide the parts outside the CDR3, is KAGVTQTPRYLIKTRGQQVTLSCSPISGHRSVSWYQQTPGQGLQFLFEYFSETQRNKGNFPGRFSGRQFSNSRSEMNVSTLELGDSALYLCASSLEENTEAFFGQGTRLTVV.

The chain joins TRBV7-2 to TRBJ2-2; 8 bases line up with TRBD1. The CDR3 loop spans 14 amino acids. Unmatched junction bases numbered 2, after V lost 5 bases and J lost 3 bases. Germline CDR1 SGHTA, CDR2 FQGNSA. Here the CDR3 reads CASSRGQDTGELFF. The CDR3 coding sequence is TGTGCCAGCAGCCGGGGACAGGACACCGGGGAGCTGTTTTTT. Filled out from reference TRBV7-2 and TRBJ2-2, the complete variable domain reads GAGVSQSPSNKVTEKGKDVELRCDPISGHTALYWYRQSLGQGLEFLIYFQGNSAPDKSGLPSDRFSAERTGGSVSTLTIQRTQQEDSAVYLCASSRGQDTGELFFGEGSRLTVL.

The chain combines TRBV4-1 with TRBJ2-2, with TRBD1 matching 9 bases. The CDR3 length is 16 residues. Germline V lookup: CDR1 MGHRA, CDR2 YSYEKL. J was trimmed by 5 bases and V by 1 base; bases with no gene match: 5. CDR3 protein: CASSQGSGQGTGELFF. CDR3 bases: TGCGCCAGCAGCCAAGGGAGCGGACAGGGGACCGGGGAGCTGTTTTTT.

The chain employs TRBV5-1 and TRBJ2-7; 7 bases line up with TRBD1. CDR1 and CDR2 (germline): SGHRS, YFSETQ. There are 13 residues in the CDR3. Germline trimming cut 4 bases from V and 3 bases from J; bases unmatched to any gene: 4. This CDR3 is CASSQGVGYEQYF. For the CDR3, the DNA is TGCGCCAGCAGCCAGGGGGTGGGCTACGAGCAGTACTTC. The full variable domain, with the rest looked up from reference TRBV5-1 and TRBJ2-7, is KAGVTQTPRYLIKTRGQQVTLSCSPISGHRSVSWYQQTPGQGLQFLFEYFSETQRNKGNFPGRFSGRQFSNSRSEMNVSTLELGDSALYLCASSQGVGYEQYFGPGTRLTVT.

This clone ranks as large. The chain employs TRBV6-1 and TRBJ2-7; 7 bases agree with TRBD1. Germline loops: CDR1 MNHNS, CDR2 SASEGT. The CDR3 sequence is 15 residues long. J was trimmed by 4 bases and V by 3 bases; bases with no gene match: 9. The CDR3 protein is CASSDRDRVKYEQYF. The CDR3 DNA is TGTGCCAGCAGTGACCGCGACAGGGTTAAATACGAGCAGTACTTC.

The chain's CDR3 is CSAQGQETQYF. CDR3 bases: TGCAGTGCCCAGGGACAAGAGACCCAGTACTTC. The gene calls are TRBV20-1 and TRBJ2-5; D possibly corresponds to TRBD1 (5 bases). Germline V gives CDR1 DFQATT, CDR2 SNEGSKA (reference sequence). Trimming shortened V by 6 bases and J by 2 bases, and 7 bases separated the two germline ends. This CDR3 is 11 amino acids long.

In its sample, this clone is medium-sized. The gene calls are TRBV5-1 and TRBJ2-7, with a tentative D call TRBD1 (6 bases). The V end lost 4 bases, the J end lost 1 base, and 9 bases lay between the germline ends. The CDR3 runs 13 residues. Germline-derived CDR1 and CDR2 are SGHRS and YFSETQ. CDR3: CASSTGQSYEQYF. DNA for the CDR3: TGCGCCAGCAGCACGGGACAATCCTACGAGCAGTACTTC.

The chain couples TRBV6-5 to TRBJ1-2, with no clear D. The germline V and J ends were trimmed by 3 bases and 1 base, with 3 bases remaining between them. This CDR3 spans 12 amino acids. Looked up from germline, CDR1 is MNHEY and CDR2 is SVGAGI. CDR3 bases: TGTGCCAGCAGTTATAGTAACTATGGCTACACCTTC. Its protein product is CASSYSNYGYTF.

CDR3 bases: TGTGCCAGCAGCTTAGCAAACGGGAAAGAGACCCAGTACTTC. Its protein is CASSLANGKETQYF. The V call is TRBV7-6, the J call TRBJ2-5; possibly TRBD2 for D (5 bases). V lost 0 bases and J lost 3, with 8 bases in between. The germline V gene encodes CDR1 SGHVS and CDR2 FNYEAQ. There are 14 residues in the CDR3.

The J gene is TRBJ2-3, the V gene TRBV7-8; D perhaps matches TRBD1 (6 bases). V lost 4 bases, J lost 2 bases, and 13 bases lay in between. Germline CDR1 reads SGHVS; CDR2 reads FQNEAQ. This CDR3 comprises 15 residues. In DNA, the CDR3 is TGTGCCAGCAGCTCACAGGGAACTTTCACAGATACGCAGTATTTT. Encoded protein: CASSSQGTFTDTQYF. The full variable domain, its missing parts supplied by reference TRBV7-8 and TRBJ2-3, is GAGVSQSPRYKVAKRGQDVALRCDPISGHVSLFWYQQALGQGPEFLTYFQNEAQLDKSGLPSDRFFAERPEGSVSTLKIQRTQQEDSAVYLCASSSQGTFTDTQYFGPGTRLTVL.

The table lists this clone with a count of one. The rearrangement links TRBV4-1 to TRBJ1-3, with D unresolved. V shed 4 bases and J shed 4 bases, with 14 bases lying between them. CDR1 is MGHRA and CDR2 is YSYEKL in the germline V gene. CDR3 length: 15 amino acids. For the CDR3, the DNA is TGCGCCAGCAGCCCCTACTTAGCACCAGGAAACACCATATATTTT. Amino acid sequence: CASSPYLAPGNTIYF.